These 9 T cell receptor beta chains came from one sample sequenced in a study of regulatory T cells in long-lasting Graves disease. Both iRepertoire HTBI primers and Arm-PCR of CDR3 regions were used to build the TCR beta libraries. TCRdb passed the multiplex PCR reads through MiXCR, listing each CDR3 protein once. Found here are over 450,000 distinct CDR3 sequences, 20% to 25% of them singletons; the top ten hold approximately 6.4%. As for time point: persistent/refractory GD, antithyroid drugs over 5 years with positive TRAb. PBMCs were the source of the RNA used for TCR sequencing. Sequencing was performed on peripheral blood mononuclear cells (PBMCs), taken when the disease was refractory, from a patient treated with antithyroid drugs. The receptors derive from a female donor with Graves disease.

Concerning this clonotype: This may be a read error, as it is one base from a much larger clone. The CDR3 reads CASSPTSGAGGYQETQYF. The CDR3 DNA reads as TGTGCCAGCAGCCCTACCTCAGGTGCGGGAGGGTACCAAGAGACCCAGTACTTC. The chain carries TRBV11-2 and TRBJ2-5; 9 bases agree with TRBD2. The CDR3 runs 18 residues. The germline CDR1 and CDR2 sequences are SGHAT and FQNNGV. The V segment lost 5 bases and the J segment 0 bases; nucleotides outside the gene matches: 13.

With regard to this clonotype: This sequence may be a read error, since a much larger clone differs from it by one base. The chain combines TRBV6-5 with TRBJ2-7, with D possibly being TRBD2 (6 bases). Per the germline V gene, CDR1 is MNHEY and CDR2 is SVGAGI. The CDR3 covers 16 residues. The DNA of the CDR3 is TGTGCCAGCAGTTACGGATCGTGGCAGGGAGGTTACGAGCAGCACTTC. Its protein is CASSYGSWQGGYEQHF.

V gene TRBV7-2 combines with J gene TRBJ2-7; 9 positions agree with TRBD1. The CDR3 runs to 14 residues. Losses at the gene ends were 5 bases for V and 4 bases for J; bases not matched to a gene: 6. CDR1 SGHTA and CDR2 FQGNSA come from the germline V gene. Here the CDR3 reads CASSLRTGEYEQYF. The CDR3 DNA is TGTGCCAGCAGCCTAAGGACAGGGGAGTACGAGCAGTACTTC. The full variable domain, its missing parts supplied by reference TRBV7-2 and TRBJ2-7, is GAGVSQSPSNKVTEKGKDVELRCDPISGHTALYWYRQSLGQGLEFLIYFQGNSAPDKSGLPSDRFSAERTGGSVSTLTIQRTQQEDSAVYLCASSLRTGEYEQYFGPGTRLTVT.

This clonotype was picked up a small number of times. The CDR3 nucleotides read TGCAGTGCTAACCACGGTCCCTACGAGCAGTACTTC. The encoded protein is CSANHGPYEQYF. The V call is TRBV20-1, the J call TRBJ2-7, with D hard to call. The V and J ends lost 4 bases and 2 bases respectively, with 9 bases between them. This CDR3 has 12 residues. CDR1 and CDR2 (germline): DFQATT, SNEGSKA (reference sequence).

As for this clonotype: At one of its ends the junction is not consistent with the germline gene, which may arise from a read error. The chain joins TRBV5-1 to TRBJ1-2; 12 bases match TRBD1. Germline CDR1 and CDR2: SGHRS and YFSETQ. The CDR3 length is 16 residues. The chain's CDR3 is CASRLDPGQGAYGYTF. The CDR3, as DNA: TGCGCCAGCAGATTGGATCCGGGACAGGGGGCCTATGGCTACACCTTC. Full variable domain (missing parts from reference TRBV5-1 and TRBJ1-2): KAGVTQTPRYLIKTRGQQVTLSCSPISGHRSVSWYQQTPGQGLQFLFEYFSETQRNKGNFPGRFSGRQFSNSRSEMNVSTLELGDSALYLCASRLDPGQGAYGYTFGSGTRLTVV.

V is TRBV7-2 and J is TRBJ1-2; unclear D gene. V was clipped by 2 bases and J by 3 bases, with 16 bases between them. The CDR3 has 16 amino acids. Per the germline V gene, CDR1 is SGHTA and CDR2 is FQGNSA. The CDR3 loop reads CASSLKGPQRDYGYTF. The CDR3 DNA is TGTGCCAGCAGCTTAAAAGGCCCACAGAGGGACTATGGCTACACCTTC.

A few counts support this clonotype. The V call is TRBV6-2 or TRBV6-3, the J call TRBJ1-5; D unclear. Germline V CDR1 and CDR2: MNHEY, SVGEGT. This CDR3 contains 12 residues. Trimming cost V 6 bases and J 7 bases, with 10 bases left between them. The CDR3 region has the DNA TGTGCCAGCAGGCGGCCGGACCAGCCCCAGCATTTT. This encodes CASRRPDQPQHF.

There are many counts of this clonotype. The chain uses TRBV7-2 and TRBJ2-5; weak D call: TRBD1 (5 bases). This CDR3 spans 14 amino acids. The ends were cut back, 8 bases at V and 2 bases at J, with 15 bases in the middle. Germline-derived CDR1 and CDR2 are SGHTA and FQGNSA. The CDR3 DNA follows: TGTGCCAGCGGAAAGGGGTCGATACAAGAGACCCAGTACTTC. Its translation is CASGKGSIQETQYF.

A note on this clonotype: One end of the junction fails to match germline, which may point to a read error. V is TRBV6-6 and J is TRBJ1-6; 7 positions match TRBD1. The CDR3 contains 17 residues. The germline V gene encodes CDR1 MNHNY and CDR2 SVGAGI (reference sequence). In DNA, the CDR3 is TGTGCCAGCAGGTACTCGAGTGCCAGGGGGTTGTATTCACCCCTCCACTTT. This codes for CASRYSSARGLYSPLHF.